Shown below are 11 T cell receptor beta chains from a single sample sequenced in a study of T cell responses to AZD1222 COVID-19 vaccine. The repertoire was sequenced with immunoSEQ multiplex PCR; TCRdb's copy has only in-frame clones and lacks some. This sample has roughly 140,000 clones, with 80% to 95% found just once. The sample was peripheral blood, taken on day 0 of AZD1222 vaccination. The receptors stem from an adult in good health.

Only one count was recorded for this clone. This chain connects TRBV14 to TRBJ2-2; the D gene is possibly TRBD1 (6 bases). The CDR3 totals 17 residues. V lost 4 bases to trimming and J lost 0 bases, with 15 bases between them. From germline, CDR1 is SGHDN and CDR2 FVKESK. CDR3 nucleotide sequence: TGTGCCAGCAGCCGTCTAACAGGGTCGACGAACACCGGGGAGCTGTTTTTT. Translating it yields CASSRLTGSTNTGELFF.

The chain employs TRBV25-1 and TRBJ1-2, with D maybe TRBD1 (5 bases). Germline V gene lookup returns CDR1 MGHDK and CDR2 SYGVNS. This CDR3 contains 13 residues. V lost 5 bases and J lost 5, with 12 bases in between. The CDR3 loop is CASSYVGEYGYTF. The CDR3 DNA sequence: TGTGCCAGCAGTTACGTAGGGGAGTATGGCTACACCTTC.

The CDR3 region has the DNA TGCGCCAGCAGCCAAGATCGAGACGGCAATCAGCCCCAGCATTTT. Its translation: CASSQDRDGNQPQHF. The rearrangement joins TRBV4-1 to TRBJ1-5; D unclear. The germline V and J ends were trimmed by 0 bases and 2 bases, with 8 bases remaining between them. There are 15 residues in the CDR3. The germline gives CDR1 MGHRA, CDR2 YSYEKL.

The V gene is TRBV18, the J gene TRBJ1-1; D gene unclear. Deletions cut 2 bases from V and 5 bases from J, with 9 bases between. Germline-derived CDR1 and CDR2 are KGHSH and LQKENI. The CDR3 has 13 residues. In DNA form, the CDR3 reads TGTGCCAGCTCACCAAACGGTGGAACTGAAGCTTTCTTT. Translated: CASSPNGGTEAFF.

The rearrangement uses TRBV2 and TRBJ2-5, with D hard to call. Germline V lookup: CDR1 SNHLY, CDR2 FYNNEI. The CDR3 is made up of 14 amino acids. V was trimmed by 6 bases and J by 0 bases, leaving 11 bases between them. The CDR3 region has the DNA TGTGCCAGCAGCATTCGCGGCTACCAAGAGACCCAGTACTTC. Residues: CASSIRGYQETQYF.

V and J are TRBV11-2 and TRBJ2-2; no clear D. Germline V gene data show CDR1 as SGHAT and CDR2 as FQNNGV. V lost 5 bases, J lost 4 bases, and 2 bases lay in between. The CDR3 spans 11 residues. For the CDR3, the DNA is TGTGCCAGCAGCGTCACCGGGGAGCTGTTTTTT. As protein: CASSVTGELFF.

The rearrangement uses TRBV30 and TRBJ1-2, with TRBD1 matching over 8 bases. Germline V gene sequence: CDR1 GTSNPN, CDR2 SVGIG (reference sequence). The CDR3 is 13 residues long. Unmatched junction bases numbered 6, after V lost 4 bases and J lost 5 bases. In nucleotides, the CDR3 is TGTGCCTGGATGCGGGACAGGCCTTATGGCTACACCTTC. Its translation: CAWMRDRPYGYTF.

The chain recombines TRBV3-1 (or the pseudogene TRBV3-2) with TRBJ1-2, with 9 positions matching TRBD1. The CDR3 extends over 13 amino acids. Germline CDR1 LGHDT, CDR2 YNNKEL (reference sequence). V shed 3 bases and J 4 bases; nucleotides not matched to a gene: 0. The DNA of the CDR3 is TGTGCCAGCAGCCAGGGACAGGGCTATGGCTACACCTTC. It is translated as CASSQGQGYGYTF.

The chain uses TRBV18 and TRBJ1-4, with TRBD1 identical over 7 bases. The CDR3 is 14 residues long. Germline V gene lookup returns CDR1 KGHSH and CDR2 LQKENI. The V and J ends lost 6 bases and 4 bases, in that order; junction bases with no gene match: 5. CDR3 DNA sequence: TGTGCCAGCTCGCCGGACAGGAGTAATGAAAAACTGTTTTTT. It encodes CASSPDRSNEKLFF.

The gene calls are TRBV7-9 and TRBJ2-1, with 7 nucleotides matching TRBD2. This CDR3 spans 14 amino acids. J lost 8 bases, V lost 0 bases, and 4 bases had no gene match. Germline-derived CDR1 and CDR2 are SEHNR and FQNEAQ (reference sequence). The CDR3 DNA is TGTGCCAGCAGCTTAGCCGGGGGGATAGATGAGCAGTTCTTC. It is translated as CASSLAGGIDEQFF. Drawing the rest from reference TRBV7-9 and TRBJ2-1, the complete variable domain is DTGVSQNPRHKITKRGQNVTFRCDPISEHNRLYWYRQTLGQGPEFLTYFQNEAQLEKSRLLSDRFSAERPKGSFSTLEIQRTEQGDSAMYLCASSLAGGIDEQFFGPGTRLTVL.

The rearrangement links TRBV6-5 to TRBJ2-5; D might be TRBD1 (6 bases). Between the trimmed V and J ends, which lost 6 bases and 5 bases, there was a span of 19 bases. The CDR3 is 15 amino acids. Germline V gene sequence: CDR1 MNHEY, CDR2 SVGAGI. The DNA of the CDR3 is TGTGCCAGCAGACACCCAGGGGCGAGTAGGGAGACCCAGTACTTC. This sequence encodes CASRHPGASRETQYF.